The rows below give T cell receptor beta chains drawn from one sample of a study of cytomegalovirus exposure and HLA in healthy donors. The repertoire was sequenced with immunoSEQ multiplex PCR; TCRdb's copy has only in-frame clones and lacks some. This table has 300,000 or so clones, almost 85% appearing once. Sequenced material: PBMCs. These receptors came from a woman aged 40-49 years in good health and CMV-seropositive. Each CDR3 is given with its conserved first and last residue. Fields, in order: D gene, clone size, V gene, J gene, CDR3 protein, CDR3 DNA. A D gene is named only where the DNA matches it firmly. Where a row states a size, it is once, few, many or the class of an expanded clone; other rows omit it.

-	-	TRBV7-8	TRBJ1-1	CASSGRDAEAFF	TGTGCCAGCAGCGGCAGGGATGCTGAAGCTTTCTTT
-	-	TRBV6-5	TRBJ2-2	CASSYGGSDGELFF	TGTGCCAGCAGTTACGGAGGGTCCGACGGGGAGCTGTTTTTT
TRBD1	-	TRBV28	TRBJ2-7	CASSSTGYPYEQYF	TGTGCCAGCAGTTCGACAGGGTACCCCTACGAGCAGTACTTC
TRBD1	-	TRBV6-5	TRBJ1-2	CASRPGQIYGYTF	TGTGCCAGCAGGCCGGGACAGATCTATGGCTACACCTTC
-	-	TRBV9	TRBJ2-2	CASSARVYTGELFF	TGTGCCAGCAGCGCCAGGGTTTACACCGGGGAGCTGTTTTTT
-	-	TRBV19	TRBJ1-2	CASSIVGQGIDGYTF	TGTGCCAGTAGTATAGTAGGCCAGGGAATTGATGGCTACACCTTC
-	-	TRBV5-5	TRBJ2-7	CASSLGGEQYF	TGTGCCAGCAGCTTGGGAGGCGAGCAGTACTTC
TRBD1	-	TRBV5-1	TRBJ1-6	CASSSGGGEYYNSPLHF	TGCGCCAGCAGCTCCGGAGGGGGCGAATACTATAATTCACCCCTCCACTTT
TRBD2	-	TRBV30	TRBJ2-7	CAWRSGKLTGLAGKPYEQYF	TGTGCCTGGAGGAGTGGGAAATTAACGGGACTAGCGGGTAAACCCTACGAGCAGTACTTC
TRBD2	-	TRBV11-2	TRBJ2-7	CASSYFAGVFYEQYF	TGTGCCAGCAGCTATTTCGCGGGAGTATTCTACGAGCAGTACTTC
-	-	TRBV6-6	TRBJ1-4	CASSRPSREANEKLFF	TGTGCCAGCAGTCGACCGTCCAGGGAGGCTAATGAAAAACTGTTTTTT
-	-	TRBV27	TRBJ2-2	CASSLYGSGELFF	TGTGCCAGCAGTTTATATGGCTCGGGGGAGCTGTTTTTT
TRBD2	-	TRBV27	TRBJ2-3	CASSSSEGTSVADTQYF	TGTGCCAGCAGCTCGAGTGAGGGGACTAGCGTTGCAGATACGCAGTATTTT
-	-	TRBV5-6	TRBJ1-1	CASSLDSSTEAFF	TGTGCCAGCAGCTTGGACAGTTCCACTGAAGCTTTCTTT
TRBD1	few	TRBV10-3	TRBJ2-3	CAIRGAGTGPTDTQYF	TGTGCCATCCGGGGGGCCGGGACAGGGCCCACAGATACGCAGTATTTT
-	-	TRBV19	TRBJ2-2	CASTSRGTSGELFF	TGTGCCAGTACCTCCCGGGGTACATCCGGGGAGCTGTTTTTT
TRBD1	-	TRBV7-9	TRBJ1-2	CASSITGANYGYTF	TGTGCCAGCAGCATCACAGGGGCCAACTATGGCTACACCTTC
TRBD2	-	TRBV19	TRBJ2-7	CASSIESGRVYEQYF	TGTGCCAGTAGTATAGAAAGCGGGAGGGTATACGAGCAGTACTTC
-	once	TRBV30	TRBJ2-5	CAWHRQGTQYF	TGTGCCTGGCATAGACAAGGGACCCAGTACTTC
-	-	TRBV7-8	TRBJ1-5	CASSPSTGGLGQPQHF	TGTGCCAGCAGCCCGAGTACGGGAGGCTTAGGTCAGCCCCAGCATTTT
-	once	TRBV28	TRBJ2-1	CASSWLVEQFF	TGTGCCAGCAGTTGGCTCGTGGAGCAGTTCTTC
-	-	TRBV10-3	TRBJ1-2	CAISVEKGVNGYTF	TGTGCCATCAGTGTTGAAAAGGGGGTGAATGGCTACACCTTC
TRBD1	-	TRBV14	TRBJ1-2	CASSQANRGDYGYTF	TGTGCCAGCAGCCAAGCAAACAGGGGGGACTATGGCTACACCTTC
TRBD1	-	TRBV30	TRBJ1-5	CAWSRTGLNQPQHF	TGTGCCTGGAGTCGGACAGGGCTAAATCAGCCCCAGCATTTT
TRBD2	-	TRBV18	TRBJ2-5	CASSPETLAGVIKTQYF	TGTGCCAGCTCTCCGGAGACTCTAGCGGGAGTTATCAAGACCCAGTACTTC
-	-	TRBV27	TRBJ2-1	CASSFESDNEQFF	TGTGCCAGCAGTTTCGAGAGTGACAATGAGCAGTTCTTC
-	-	TRBV18	TRBJ2-2	CASSPSSVAGSNTGELFF	TGTGCCAGCTCACCGAGTTCGGTCGCAGGCTCGAACACCGGGGAGCTGTTTTTT
-	-	TRBV11-3	TRBJ2-5	CASSLTGNKETQYF	TGTGCCAGCAGCTTAACCGGTAATAAGGAGACCCAGTACTTC
TRBD2	-	TRBV7-2	TRBJ2-3	CASSLVPSGGVSDTQYF	TGTGCCAGCAGCTTAGTCCCTAGCGGAGGGGTATCGGATACGCAGTATTTT
TRBD1	-	TRBV28	TRBJ2-7	CASSPPDRGSYEQYF	TGTGCCAGCAGCCCCCCCGACAGGGGTTCCTACGAGCAGTACTTC
TRBD2	-	TRBV28	TRBJ2-4	CASSATSALAKNIQYF	TGTGCCAGCAGTGCTACTAGCGCGTTAGCCAAAAACATTCAGTACTTC
-	-	TRBV28	TRBJ1-2	CASREGGGYTF	TGTGCCAGCAGAGAAGGGGGAGGCTACACCTTC
-	-	TRBV27	TRBJ1-1	CASSIKNTEAFF	TGTGCCAGCAGCATCAAAAACACTGAAGCTTTCTTT